The text below deals with one TCR beta chain. The antigen is unknown. A much larger clone differs from this one at a single base, so this may be a read error. Germline V gene data show CDR1 as MDHEN and CDR2 as SYDVKM. There are 15 residues in the CDR3. Next came a second PCR, run for about 6 to 12 cycles, which used a sample-barcoded 5' primer along with a J-beta primer mix. TCRdb fed the 5' RACE reads into MiXCR, producing one record per CDR3 protein. The repertoire has 600,000 or so distinct CDR3 sequences, less than 35% of them found once; the top ten carry roughly 14%. Isolated per sample were at least 6 million PBMCs. The data were taken from a study of blood T cells in healthy people across ages. Study summary: Every two T cells gave about one barcoded beta molecule via template switching. Study-wide points: Roughly linear declines in TCR beta diversity per million T cells occurred with age. Greater diversity and more naive CD4+ cells were seen in long-lived donors than in aged donors.

V is TRBV28 and J is TRBJ2-4, with 9 bases lining up with TRBD1. The specimen sequenced was blood. This clonotype originated in a woman of 80 years or more in good health. The CDR3 nucleotides are TGTGCCAGCAGGCAAAACAGGGGGCCGGGAAACATTCGGTACTTC. Translated: CASRQNRGPGNIRYF.